These T cell receptor beta chains were read from a single sample in a study of T cell responses to AZD1222 COVID-19 vaccine. The data were produced by immunoSEQ multiplex PCR, yet TCRdb's version contains in-frame clones alone and is incomplete. The data hold over 100,000 clones, with over 80% observed a single time. This material consisted of peripheral blood, taken on day 0 of AZD1222 vaccination. The receptors were sampled from an adult in good health. The CDR3 runs from the conserved cysteine through the conserved F or W. The D gene is left open where the match is weak. Some rows mark clone size as missing; the rest say once, few, many or name a class of expanded clone.

j_call d_call v_call clone_size cdr3_nt cdr3_aa
TRBJ1-3 - TRBV15 once TGTGCCACCAGCAGAGGCCACGGACAGATTAGAAACACCATATATTTT CATSRGHGQIRNTIYF
TRBJ2-7 TRBD2 TRBV7-9 - TGTGCCAGCAGCTGGACTAGCGGGGCCTACGAGCAGTACTTC CASSWTSGAYEQYF
TRBJ1-3 TRBD1 TRBV11-2 - TGTGCCAGCAGCTTCACCCTGGGACAGACTGGAAACACCATATATTTT CASSFTLGQTGNTIYF
TRBJ2-5 - TRBV18 - TGTGCCAGCTCATTTTTCCGGGACTCTCAAGAGACCCAGTACTTC CASSFFRDSQETQYF
TRBJ1-5 - TRBV23-1 - TGCGCCGGGTTACTGGGGAATCAGCCCCAGCATTTT CAGLLGNQPQHF
TRBJ2-1 TRBD2 TRBV7-2 - TGTGCCAGCAGCTTAAGCCGTGCGGGAGGGCCCAATGAGCAGTTCTTC CASSLSRAGGPNEQFF
TRBJ1-5 - TRBV5-4 once TGTGCCAGCAGCTTGGGCGGGACACAAAATCAGCCCCAGCATTTT CASSLGGTQNQPQHF
TRBJ2-3 TRBD2 TRBV10-3 - TGTGCCATCAGTGAGTCGGCTAGCGGGAGCACAGATACGCAGTATTTT CAISESASGSTDTQYF
TRBJ1-1 - TRBV3-1/TRBV3-2 - TGTGCCAGCAGGCGAGGGGAGACTGAAGCTTTCTTT CASRRGETEAFF
TRBJ1-1 - TRBV12-5 - TGTGCTAGTGGTTTGGCCCGGACAGAAGCTTTCTTT CASGLARTEAFF
TRBJ2-3 TRBD2 TRBV2 - TGTGCCAGCAGTGAATGGTTAGCGGGGGGAGGCACAGATACGCAGTATTTT CASSEWLAGGGTDTQYF
TRBJ1-2 TRBD1 TRBV4-1 - TGCGCCAGCAGCTCCCAGACAGGGGGCGCTGCCTATGGCTACACCTTC CASSSQTGGAAYGYTF
TRBJ2-2 - TRBV12-3/TRBV12-4 - TGTGCCAACAGACTCGATAAGGACGGGGAGCTGTTTTTT CANRLDKDGELFF
TRBJ1-3 - TRBV11-1 - TGTGCCAGCAGCCCGAGACATGCCGCTGGAAACACCATATATTTT CASSPRHAAGNTIYF
TRBJ2-3 - TRBV5-1 - TGCGCCAGCAGCTTGGCGGGAGCGGGCGGGGATACGCAGTATTTT CASSLAGAGGDTQYF
TRBJ1-6 TRBD1 TRBV19 - TGTGCCAGTAGTATGCGACAGGGCGGGTATAATTCACCCCTCCACTTT CASSMRQGGYNSPLHF
TRBJ1-1 TRBD1 TRBV7-9 - TGTGCCAGCAGAGCACAGGGGGGAATGAACACTGAAGCTTTCTTT CASRAQGGMNTEAFF
TRBJ1-2 TRBD1 TRBV18 once TGTGCCAGCTCAGACAGGGGACAATATGGCTACACCTTC CASSDRGQYGYTF
TRBJ2-7 - TRBV2 - TGTGCCAGCAGTGAAGTACAGGAGTGGGGCCTCGAGCAGTACTTC CASSEVQEWGLEQYF
TRBJ1-1 - TRBV6-4 - TGTGCCAGCAGTGACGGGGGGGAGGGGACTGAAGCTTTCTTT CASSDGGEGTEAFF
TRBJ1-2 - TRBV29-1 many TGCAGCGTGGCCCACAGCCTGGAGTATGGCTACACCTTC CSVAHSLEYGYTF
TRBJ2-1 - TRBV4-2 once TGTGCCAGCAGCCAAGGGGACCAAAACTCCTACAATGAGCAGTTCTTC CASSQGDQNSYNEQFF
TRBJ1-5 - TRBV5-1 - TGCGCCAGCAGCTTGGACCCAAATCAGCCCCAGCATTTT CASSLDPNQPQHF
TRBJ2-2 - TRBV4-2 once TGTGCCAGCAGCCAAGAGGCGGGGTCGAACACCGGGGAGCTGTTTTTT CASSQEAGSNTGELFF
TRBJ1-4 TRBD1 TRBV7-9 - TGTGCCAGCAGCCCGACAGGGGGTGGCGAAAAACTGTTTTTT CASSPTGGGEKLFF
TRBJ2-5 - TRBV9 - TGTGCCAGCAGCCTCCGCCCGTCCGGGACCGAGACCCAGTACTTC CASSLRPSGTETQYF
TRBJ1-4 - TRBV2 - TGTGCCAGCAGCCGCCCGACCGGGGGTAATGAAAAACTGTTTTTT CASSRPTGGNEKLFF
TRBJ2-1 TRBD1 TRBV6-1 - TGTGCCAGCAGTGAACTGGACAGGGGGCAGTTCTTC CASSELDRGQFF
TRBJ2-5 - TRBV7-2 - TGTGCCAGCAGCCCCCAGGGAAGGGAGACCCAGTACTTC CASSPQGRETQYF
TRBJ1-1 TRBD1 TRBV9 - TGTGCCAGCAGCGTAGGGGACAGACTGAACACTGAAGCTTTCTTT CASSVGDRLNTEAFF
TRBJ1-3 - TRBV2 - TGTGCCAGCAGTCGACAGGTACACTCTGGAAACACCATATATTTT CASSRQVHSGNTIYF
TRBJ1-2 - TRBV27 - TGTGCCAGCACCACTTCAGCTGGCCCGTATGGCTACACCTTC CASTTSAGPYGYTF
TRBJ1-5 TRBD1 TRBV18 - TGTGCCAGCTCACCCGGGACAGGGGGCGCGGGCAATCAGCCCCAGCATTTT CASSPGTGGAGNQPQHF
TRBJ1-2 TRBD1 TRBV4-3 - TGCGCCAGCAGCCCCTCCTCACAGGGGGCGTATGGCTACACCTTC CASSPSSQGAYGYTF
TRBJ2-1 TRBD2 TRBV10-1 - TGCGCCAGCAGTGAGTCGATTCGGCGGGGGACCTACAATGAGCAGTTCTTC CASSESIRRGTYNEQFF
TRBJ2-2 TRBD1 TRBV9 - TGTGCCAGCAGCGTAGCGTCCAGGGGGTTCACTCAAATCGGGGAGCTGTTTTTT CASSVASRGFTQIGELFF
TRBJ1-6 - TRBV2 once TGTGCCAGCAGCCCCCAAGGGGCAGATAATTCACCCCTCCACTTT CASSPQGADNSPLHF
TRBJ2-3 - TRBV7-9 - TGTGCCAGCAGCTTAGGCTGGGACACCACAGATACGCAGTATTTT CASSLGWDTTDTQYF
TRBJ2-3 - TRBV4-3 - TGCGCCAGCAGCCGCTGGGGGAGCACAGATACGCAGTATTTT CASSRWGSTDTQYF
TRBJ1-2 - TRBV10-3 - TGTGCCATCAGTGAGTCGGGACTTGCTTCAGACTACACCTTC CAISESGLASDYTF
TRBJ1-5 - TRBV7-8 - TGTGCCAGCAGTTCTACAGGAGACAATCAGCCCCAGCATTTT CASSSTGDNQPQHF
TRBJ1-1 - TRBV30 - TGTGCCTGGACCCGAACTGGCACTGAAGCTTTCTTT CAWTRTGTEAFF
TRBJ1-1 - TRBV10-3 - TGTGCCATCAGTGGGTGGCAGGGAGACACTGAAGCTTTCTTT CAISGWQGDTEAFF
TRBJ2-7 - TRBV6-5 once TGTGCCAGCAGTAGGACCATCGCCTACGAGCAGTACTTC CASSRTIAYEQYF
TRBJ1-5 - TRBV19 - TGTGCCAGTGGCAACCCCCCCCGGGGTCAGCATTTT CASGNPPRGQHF
TRBJ2-3 TRBD1 TRBV5-4 - TGTGCCAGCAGCTCCGACAGGGGGAGGACAGATACGCAGTATTTT CASSSDRGRTDTQYF
TRBJ2-1 - TRBV3-1/TRBV3-2 - TGTGCCAGCAGCCAATCGTGGGGTGAGCAGTTCTTC CASSQSWGEQFF
TRBJ2-6 - TRBV5-4 - TGTGCCAGCAGCCGGGGTGGCTCCTACTCTGGGGCCAACGTCCTGACTTTC CASSRGGSYSGANVLTF
TRBJ1-6 TRBD1 TRBV19 - TGTGCCAGTAGTACACAGGGGGCGCCGACACCCCTCCACTTT CASSTQGAPTPLHF
TRBJ2-3 - TRBV5-4 - TGTGCCAGCAGCTGGGGACAAGATACGCAGTATTTT CASSWGQDTQYF
TRBJ1-1 TRBD1 TRBV5-1 once TGCGCCAGCAGCTCGGGTCGGACAGGGGAAGGCACTGAAGCTTTCTTT CASSSGRTGEGTEAFF
TRBJ1-2 TRBD1 TRBV12-5 - TGTGCTAGTGGTTCAACCGACAGGGGGGAAGGCTACACCTTC CASGSTDRGEGYTF
TRBJ1-1 - TRBV10-3 - TGTGCCATCAGTGAGTCGTGGCAGGGGAACACTGAAGCTTTCTTT CAISESWQGNTEAFF
TRBJ1-5 - TRBV7-2 once TGTGCCAGCAGCACCTGGACAGATAGCAATCAGCCCCAGCATTTT CASSTWTDSNQPQHF
TRBJ1-6 - TRBV10-3 - TGTGCCATCAAACCCTCCTCAGGGGCTAATTCACCCCTCCACTTT CAIKPSSGANSPLHF
TRBJ2-1 TRBD1 TRBV10-1 - TGCGCCAGCAGTGAGTCGTGGGACAGGGGCCGCAATGAGCAGTTCTTC CASSESWDRGRNEQFF